The sequence of this T cell receptor (beta chain) was determined in a study of CD8 T cells in Susac syndrome. This clonotype appeared once. TCR beta was sequenced from blood CD8+ and CD4+ T cells. Reverse transcription of about 0.45 to 1 ug RNA was performed with random hexamers. A multiplex approach, immunoSEQ multiplex PCR, amplified TCR beta CDR3 across 54 Vbeta and 13 Jbeta. TCRdb used MiXCR to reprocess the immunoSEQ multiplex PCR reads, holding one entry per CDR3 protein. Of about 200,000 distinct CDR3 sequences in the sample, roughly nine tenths were seen once. V shed 2 bases, J shed 4 bases, and the junction held 8 bases outside the gene matches. The CDR3 length is 15 residues. Germline loops: CDR1 SGHAT, CDR2 FQNNGV.

The sequencing sample was made of CD4+ T cells from PBMCs. The clonotype was recovered from a human donor with Susac syndrome. The J gene is TRBJ2-7, the V gene TRBV11-2; the match to TRBD2 covers 7 bases. As DNA, the CDR3 is TGTGCCAGCAGCTTAATGGCGCTAGCGGTTTACGAGCAGTACTTC. It yields the protein CASSLMALAVYEQYF.